The clone carrying this T cell receptor beta chain was detected many times. This sample was included in a study of T cells in Graves' hyperthyroidism and ophthalmopathy. On the study more broadly: The initial diagnosis was the point when peripheral blood was collected, ahead of any treatment.

TCR beta CDR3 sequences were amplified from RNA transcripts. First-round RT-PCR with HTBI primers amplified the TCR CDR3 region. TCRdb independently ran MiXCR on the multiplex PCR reads; one entry per CDR3 protein. Here the sample spans around 430,000 distinct CDR3 sequences, about 15% being singletons. Graves' hyperthyroidism without ophthalmopathy progression within 18 months was termed stable. Thyroid ultrasound, orbital computed tomography, clinical symptoms, and serum thyroxine and TRAb underpinned diagnoses. V gave up 5 bases and J gave up 2 bases, with 10 bases separating them. CDR1 and CDR2 from the germline V gene are SEHNR and FQNEAQ (reference sequence). The CDR3 loop spans 14 amino acids.

J is TRBJ2-1 and V is TRBV7-9; D not resolved. Sequences were obtained from blood. The TCR originated in a woman aged 25 to 39 with Graves' hyperthyroidism. The CDR3 nucleotides are TGTGCCAGCAGCCTCCGGGTGACCTACAATGAGCAGTTCTTC. Its protein product is CASSLRVTYNEQFF.